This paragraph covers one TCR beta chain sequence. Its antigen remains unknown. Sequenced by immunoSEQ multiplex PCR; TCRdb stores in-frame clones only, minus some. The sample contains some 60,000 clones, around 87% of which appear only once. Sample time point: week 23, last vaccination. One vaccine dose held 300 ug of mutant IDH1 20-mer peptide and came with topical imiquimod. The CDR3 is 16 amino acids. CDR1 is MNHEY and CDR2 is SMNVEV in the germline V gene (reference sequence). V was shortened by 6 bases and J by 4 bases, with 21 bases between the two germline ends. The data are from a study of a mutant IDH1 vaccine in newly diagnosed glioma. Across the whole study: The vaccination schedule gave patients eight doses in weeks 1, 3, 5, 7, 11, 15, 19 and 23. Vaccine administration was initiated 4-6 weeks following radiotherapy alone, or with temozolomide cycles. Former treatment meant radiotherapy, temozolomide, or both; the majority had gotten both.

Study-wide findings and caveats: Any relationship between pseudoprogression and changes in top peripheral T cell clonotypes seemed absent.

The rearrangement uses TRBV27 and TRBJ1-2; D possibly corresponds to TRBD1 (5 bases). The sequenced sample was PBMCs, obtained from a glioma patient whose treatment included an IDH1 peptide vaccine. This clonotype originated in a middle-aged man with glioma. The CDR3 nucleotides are TGTGCCAGCAGCAGGGTTCCAGAGCTGTTGGGCTATGGCTACACCTTC. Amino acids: CASSRVPELLGYGYTF.